This T cell receptor (beta chain) was identified in a study of T cells in Graves' hyperthyroidism and ophthalmopathy. Whole-study context: Before treatment of any kind, peripheral blood was taken at initial diagnosis.

The study's findings and limits: Most thyroid clonotypes with frequency above 0.001 were detected in blood. By a 13 V-J model, ophthalmopathy was set apart from stable hyperthyroidism.

Ophthalmopathy cases scored 3 or more on the Clinical Activity Score and 4 or more on NOSPECS grade, with duration below 3 months. RNA transcripts provided the source from which TCR beta CDR3 regions were amplified. HTBI primers drove first-round RT-PCR of the TCR CDR3. TCRdb fed the multiplex PCR reads into MiXCR, producing one record per CDR3 protein. Among approximately 430,000 distinct CDR3 sequences listed, under 15% were seen once. CDR3 length: 12 residues. Germline V gives CDR1 SGHTA, CDR2 FQGNSA. V lost 9 bases and J 3 bases, leaving 9 bases between the germline ends. Turning to this clonotype: The antigen is undetermined.

J is TRBJ1-5 and V is TRBV7-2; D unclear. The sequenced material came from blood. The origin of this receptor is a man younger than 35 with Graves' ophthalmopathy. CDR3 DNA: TGTGCCAGTACGGGAGACAATCAGCCCCAGCATTTT. Protein product: CASTGDNQPQHF.